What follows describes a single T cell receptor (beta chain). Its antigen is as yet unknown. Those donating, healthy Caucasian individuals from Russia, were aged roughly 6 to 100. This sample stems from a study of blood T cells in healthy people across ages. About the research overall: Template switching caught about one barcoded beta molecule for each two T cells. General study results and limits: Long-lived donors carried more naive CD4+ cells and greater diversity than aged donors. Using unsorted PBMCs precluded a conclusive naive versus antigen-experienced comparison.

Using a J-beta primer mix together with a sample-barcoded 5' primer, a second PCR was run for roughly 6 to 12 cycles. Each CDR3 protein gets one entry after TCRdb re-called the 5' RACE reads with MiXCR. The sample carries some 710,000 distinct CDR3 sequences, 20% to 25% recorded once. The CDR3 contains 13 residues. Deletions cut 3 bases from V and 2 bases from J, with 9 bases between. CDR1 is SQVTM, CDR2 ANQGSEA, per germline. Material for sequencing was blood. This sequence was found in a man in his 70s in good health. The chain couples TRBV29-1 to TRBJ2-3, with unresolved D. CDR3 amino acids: CSVDLGLTDTQYF. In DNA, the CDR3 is TGCAGCGTTGATCTCGGGCTCACAGATACGCAGTATTTT.